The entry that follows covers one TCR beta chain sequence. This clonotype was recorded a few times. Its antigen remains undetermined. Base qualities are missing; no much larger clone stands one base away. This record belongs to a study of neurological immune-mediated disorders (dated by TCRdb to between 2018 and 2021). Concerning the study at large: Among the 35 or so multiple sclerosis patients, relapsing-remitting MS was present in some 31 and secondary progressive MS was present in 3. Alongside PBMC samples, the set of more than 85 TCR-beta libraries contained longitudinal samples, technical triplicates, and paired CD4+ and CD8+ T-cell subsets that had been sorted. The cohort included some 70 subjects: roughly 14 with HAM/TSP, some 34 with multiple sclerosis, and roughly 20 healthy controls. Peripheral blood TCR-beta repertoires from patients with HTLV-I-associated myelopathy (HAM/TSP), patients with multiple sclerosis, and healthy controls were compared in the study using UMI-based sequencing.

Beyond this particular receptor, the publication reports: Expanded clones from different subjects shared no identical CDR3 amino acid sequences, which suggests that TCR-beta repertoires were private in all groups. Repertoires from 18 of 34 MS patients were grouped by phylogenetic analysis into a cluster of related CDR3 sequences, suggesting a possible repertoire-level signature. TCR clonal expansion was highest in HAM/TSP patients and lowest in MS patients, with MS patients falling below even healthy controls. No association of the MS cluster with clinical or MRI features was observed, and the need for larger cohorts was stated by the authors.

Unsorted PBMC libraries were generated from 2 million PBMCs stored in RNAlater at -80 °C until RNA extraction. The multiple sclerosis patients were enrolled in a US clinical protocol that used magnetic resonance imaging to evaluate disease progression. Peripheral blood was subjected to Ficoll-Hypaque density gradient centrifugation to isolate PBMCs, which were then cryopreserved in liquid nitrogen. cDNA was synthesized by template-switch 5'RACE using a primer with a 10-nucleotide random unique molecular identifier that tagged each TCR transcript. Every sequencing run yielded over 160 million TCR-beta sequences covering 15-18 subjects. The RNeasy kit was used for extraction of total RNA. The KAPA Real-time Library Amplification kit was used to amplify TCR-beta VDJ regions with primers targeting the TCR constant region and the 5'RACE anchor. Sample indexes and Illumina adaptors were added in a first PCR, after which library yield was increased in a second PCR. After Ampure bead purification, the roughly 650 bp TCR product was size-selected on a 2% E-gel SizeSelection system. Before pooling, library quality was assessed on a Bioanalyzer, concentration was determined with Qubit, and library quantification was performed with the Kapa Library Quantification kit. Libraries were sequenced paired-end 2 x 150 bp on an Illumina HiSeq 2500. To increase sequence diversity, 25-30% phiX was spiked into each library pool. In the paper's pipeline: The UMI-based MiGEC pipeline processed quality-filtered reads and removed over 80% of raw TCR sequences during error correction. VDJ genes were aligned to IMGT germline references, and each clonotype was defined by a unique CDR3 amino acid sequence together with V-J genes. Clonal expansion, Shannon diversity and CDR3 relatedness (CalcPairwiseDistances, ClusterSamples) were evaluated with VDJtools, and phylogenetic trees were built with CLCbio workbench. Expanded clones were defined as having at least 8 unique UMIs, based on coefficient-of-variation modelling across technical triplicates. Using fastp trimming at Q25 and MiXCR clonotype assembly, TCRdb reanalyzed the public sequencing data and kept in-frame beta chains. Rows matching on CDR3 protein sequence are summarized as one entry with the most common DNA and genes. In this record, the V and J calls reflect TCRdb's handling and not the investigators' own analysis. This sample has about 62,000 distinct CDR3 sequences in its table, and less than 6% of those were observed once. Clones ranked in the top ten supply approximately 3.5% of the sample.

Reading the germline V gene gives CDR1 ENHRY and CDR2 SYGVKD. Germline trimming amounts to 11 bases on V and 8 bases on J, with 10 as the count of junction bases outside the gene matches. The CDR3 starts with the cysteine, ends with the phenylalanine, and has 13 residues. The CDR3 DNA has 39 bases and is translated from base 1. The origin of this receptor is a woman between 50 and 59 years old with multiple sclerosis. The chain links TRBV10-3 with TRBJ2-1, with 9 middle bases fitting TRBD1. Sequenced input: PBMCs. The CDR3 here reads CAVTGTGRDEQFF. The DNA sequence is TGTGCCGTCACCGGGACAGGGCGCGATGAGCAGTTCTTC.